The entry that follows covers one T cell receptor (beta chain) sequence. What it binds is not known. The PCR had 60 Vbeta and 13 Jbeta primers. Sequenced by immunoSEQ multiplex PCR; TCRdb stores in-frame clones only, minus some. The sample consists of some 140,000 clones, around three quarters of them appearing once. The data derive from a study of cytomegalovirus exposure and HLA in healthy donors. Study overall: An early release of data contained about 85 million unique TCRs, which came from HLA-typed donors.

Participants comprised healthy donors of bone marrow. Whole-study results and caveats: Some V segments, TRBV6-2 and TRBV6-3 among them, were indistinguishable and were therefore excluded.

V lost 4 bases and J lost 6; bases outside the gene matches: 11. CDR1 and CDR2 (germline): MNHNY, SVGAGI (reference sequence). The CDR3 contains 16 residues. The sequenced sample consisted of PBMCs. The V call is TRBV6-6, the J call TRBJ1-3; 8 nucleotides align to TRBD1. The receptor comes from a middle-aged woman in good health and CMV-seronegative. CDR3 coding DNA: TGTGCCAGCAGTTCCTCTCCAGGGGGCGCGGAAAACACCATATATTTT. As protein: CASSSSPGGAENTIYF.